This T cell receptor beta chain appears in the sequencing data of a study of CD8+CD57+ T cells in acquired aplastic anemia (dated by TCRdb to the late 2010s). Looking at the study overall: On average, sorted CD4+ and CD8+ cells yielded 3.2 ug of extracted DNA, with a range of 0.2 to 27.4 ug. A CD8+CD57+ expansion meant a frequency higher than the mean frequency seen in healthy subjects.

CDR1 and CDR2 are read off the germline V gene as SGHTA and FQGTGA. The CDR3 holds 10 amino acids from the cysteine to the valine. Only the CDR3 DNA is retained, 30 bases long and in frame from the first base. Compared with the rest of its sample, this clonotype is medium-sized (0.01 to 0.1%). Its antigen target is currently unknown. The sample holds no much larger clone one base away, and base qualities are not on file. Genomic DNA was used as template for profiling of TCR beta VDJ combinations and CDR3 sequences. An Illumina HiSeq 2000 was used for TCR repertoire sequencing. As for the original processing: TRBV/TRBJ rearrangement plots, CDR3 size and DJ length profiles, and Simpson's diversity index were used to evaluate the repertoires. The most abundant DNA sequence in the deep sequencing data was defined as the immunodominant clone. CDR3 amino acid sequences were checked for sharing across subjects and were also compared against the VDJdb database and published repertoires. TCRdb passed the public sequencing reads through fastp at Q25 and MiXCR, retaining productive beta sequences. Merged by CDR3 protein, the rows form single entries marked with the most common genes and DNA. These V and J calls originate from TCRdb's pipeline instead of the authors' own analysis. The sample yields a few hundred thousand distinct CDR3 sequences; 40% to 60% were counted once. The top ten clones comprise just under 20% of the sample.

Expansion of CD8+CD57+ cells had been shown by flow cytometry in the patients chosen for sequencing. Every patient had severe acquired aplastic anemia, diagnosed using the International Study of Aplastic Anemia and Agranulocytosis and Camitta criteria. Patients had received no therapy at the time of blood sampling. TCR repertoires of sorted CD4+ and CD8+ blood T cells from severe aplastic anemia patients and healthy subjects were deep-sequenced in the study. Patients were enrolled in the USA under clinicaltrials.gov protocols 00001620, 01623167, 00001397, 00071045, 00081523 and 00961064. Ficoll-Paque density gradient centrifugation was used to isolate peripheral blood mononuclear cells. CD4+ and CD8+ T cells were sorted by FACS or magnetic beads before DNA extraction. Overall study outcomes, separate from this receptor: Between patients and healthy controls, no significant difference in CD8+ Simpson's diversity was found (P=0.060). Although 25 to 30 CD8+ CDR3 sequences were shared by patients and controls, these sequences appeared highly expressed in patients and within the immunodominant clones of patients.

The clonotype comes from a human donor with aplastic anemia. Sequenced input: sorted CD4+, CD8+, or CD8+CD57+ T cells (not recorded which) from PBMCs. The rearrangement joined TRBV7-3 to TRBJ2-7, with TRBD1 identical over 7 junction bases. The DNA is as follows: TGTGCCAGCAGTCCCGACAGGGTTGAAGTC. It codes for CASSPDRVEV.